These T cell receptor beta chains were read from a single sample in a study of cytotoxic CD8 clonotypes in ibrutinib-treated CLL. Only in-frame clones appear in the TCRdb table, and some are missing; sequencing was by immunoSEQ multiplex PCR. Of 14,000 or so clones listed, roughly 67% are singletons. Sequenced material: PBMCs, taken before ibrutinib treatment. The receptors come from a human donor with chronic lymphocytic leukemia. CDR3s include the opening cysteine and the closing phenylalanine or tryptophan. D genes are given only for firm matches. Rows may omit the clone size; those that give it use once, few, many or a size class.

v_call	d_call	j_call	clone_size	cdr3_aa	cdr3_nt
TRBV5-5	NA	TRBJ2-6	NA	CASSWGTISGANVLTF	TGTGCCAGCAGCTGGGGGACCATCTCTGGGGCCAACGTCCTGACTTTC
TRBV7-8	NA	TRBJ2-7	few	CASSLGVGYEQYF	TGTGCCAGCAGCTTAGGTGTGGGGTACGAGCAGTACTTC
TRBV7-9	NA	TRBJ2-7	NA	CASSLIRPEQYF	TGTGCCAGCAGCTTAATAAGACCTGAGCAGTACTTC
TRBV5-4	NA	TRBJ1-1	NA	CATTVNTEAFF	TGTGCAACGACAGTGAACACTGAAGCTTTCTTT
TRBV5-1	TRBD2	TRBJ2-2	NA	CASSVSGGYTGELFF	TGCGCCAGCAGCGTTAGCGGGGGTTATACCGGGGAGCTGTTTTTT
TRBV5-1	NA	TRBJ1-4	NA	CASNPGDVREKLFF	TGCGCCAGTAATCCGGGGGACGTTCGAGAAAAACTGTTTTTT
TRBV9	NA	TRBJ1-1	NA	CASSVLVNTEAFF	TGTGCCAGCAGCGTTTTGGTGAACACTGAAGCTTTCTTT
TRBV10-3	NA	TRBJ2-3	NA	CAISEARGGKVDTQYF	TGTGCCATCAGTGAGGCTAGGGGGGGCAAGGTAGATACGCAGTATTTT
TRBV11-2	NA	TRBJ2-2	NA	CASSPPTRTGELFF	TGTGCCAGCAGCCCCCCCACTAGGACCGGGGAGCTGTTTTTT
TRBV27	TRBD1	TRBJ2-4	few	CASSPPTGLNIQYF	TGTGCCAGCAGTCCCCCGACAGGGTTAAACATTCAGTACTTC
TRBV11-2	TRBD1	TRBJ2-7	NA	CASSLEPGQGSHEQYF	TGTGCCAGCAGCTTAGAACCGGGACAGGGGAGCCACGAGCAGTACTTC
TRBV5-4	TRBD1	TRBJ1-1	NA	CASSFGTGVLNTEAFF	TGTGCCAGCAGCTTCGGGACAGGGGTTTTGAACACTGAAGCTTTCTTT
TRBV6-6	NA	TRBJ2-1	once	CASSYRDNYNEQFF	TGTGCCAGCAGTTACCGGGACAACTACAATGAGCAGTTCTTC
TRBV27	NA	TRBJ2-7	NA	CASRYRPGGPLYEQYF	TGTGCCAGCAGATATCGCCCCGGGGGTCCCCTGTACGAGCAGTACTTC
TRBV5-4	NA	TRBJ1-3	NA	CAGKSSGNTIYF	TGTGCCGGCAAGTCCTCTGGAAACACCATATATTTT